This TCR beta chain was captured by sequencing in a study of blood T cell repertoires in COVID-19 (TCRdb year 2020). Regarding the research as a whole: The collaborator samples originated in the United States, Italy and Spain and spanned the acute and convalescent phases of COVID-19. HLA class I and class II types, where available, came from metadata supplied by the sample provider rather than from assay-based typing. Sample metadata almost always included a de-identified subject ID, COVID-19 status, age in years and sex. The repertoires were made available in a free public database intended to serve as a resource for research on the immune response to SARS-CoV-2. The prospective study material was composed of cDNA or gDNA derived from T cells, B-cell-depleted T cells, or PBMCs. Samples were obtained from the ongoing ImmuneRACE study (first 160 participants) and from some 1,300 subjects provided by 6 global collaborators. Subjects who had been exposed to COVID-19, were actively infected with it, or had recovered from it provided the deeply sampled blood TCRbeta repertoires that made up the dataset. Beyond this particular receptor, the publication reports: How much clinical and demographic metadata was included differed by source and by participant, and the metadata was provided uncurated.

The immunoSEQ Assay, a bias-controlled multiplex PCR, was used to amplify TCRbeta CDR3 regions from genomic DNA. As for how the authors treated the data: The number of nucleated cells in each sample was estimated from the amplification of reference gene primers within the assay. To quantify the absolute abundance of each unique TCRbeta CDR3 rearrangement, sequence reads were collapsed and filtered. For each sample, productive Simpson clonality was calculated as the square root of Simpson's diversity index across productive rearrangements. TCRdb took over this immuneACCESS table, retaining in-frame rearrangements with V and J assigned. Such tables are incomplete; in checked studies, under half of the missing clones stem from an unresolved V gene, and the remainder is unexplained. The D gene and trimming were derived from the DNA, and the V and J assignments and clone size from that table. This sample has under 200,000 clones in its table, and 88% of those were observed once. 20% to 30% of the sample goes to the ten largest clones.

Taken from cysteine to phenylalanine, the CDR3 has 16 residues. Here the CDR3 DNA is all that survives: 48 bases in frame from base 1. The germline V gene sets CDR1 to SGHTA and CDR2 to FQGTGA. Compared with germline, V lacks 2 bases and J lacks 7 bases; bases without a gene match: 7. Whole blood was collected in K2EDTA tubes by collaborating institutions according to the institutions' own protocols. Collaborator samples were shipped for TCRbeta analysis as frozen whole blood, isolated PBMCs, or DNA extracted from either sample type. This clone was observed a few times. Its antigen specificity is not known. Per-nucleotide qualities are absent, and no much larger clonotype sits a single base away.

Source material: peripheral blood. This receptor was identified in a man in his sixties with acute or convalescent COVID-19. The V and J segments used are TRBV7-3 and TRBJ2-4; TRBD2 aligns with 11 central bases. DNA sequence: TGTGCCAGCAGCTTAGAGTCGGGACTAGCGGATAACATTCAGTACTTC. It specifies CASSLESGLADNIQYF.